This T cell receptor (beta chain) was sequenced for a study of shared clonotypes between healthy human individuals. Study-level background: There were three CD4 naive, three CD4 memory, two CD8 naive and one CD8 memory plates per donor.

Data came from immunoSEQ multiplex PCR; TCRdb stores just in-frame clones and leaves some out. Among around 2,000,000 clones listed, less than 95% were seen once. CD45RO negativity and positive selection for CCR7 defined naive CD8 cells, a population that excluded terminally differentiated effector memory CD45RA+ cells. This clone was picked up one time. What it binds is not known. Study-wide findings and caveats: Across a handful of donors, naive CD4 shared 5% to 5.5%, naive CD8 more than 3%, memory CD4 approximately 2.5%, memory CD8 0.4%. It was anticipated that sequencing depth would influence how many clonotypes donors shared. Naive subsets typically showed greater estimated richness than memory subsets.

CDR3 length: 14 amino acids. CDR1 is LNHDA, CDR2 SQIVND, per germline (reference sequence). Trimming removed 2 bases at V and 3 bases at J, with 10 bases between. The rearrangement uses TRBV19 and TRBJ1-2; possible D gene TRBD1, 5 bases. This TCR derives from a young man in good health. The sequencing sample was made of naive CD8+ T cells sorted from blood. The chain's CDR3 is CASSIPGDYYGYTF. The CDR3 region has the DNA TGTGCCAGTAGTATACCCGGGGACTACTATGGCTACACCTTC.